This paragraph covers one T cell receptor (beta chain) sequence. The antigen is unknown. These data come from a study of STAT5B mutations in CD4+ large granular lymphocyte leukemia. The CDR3 has 11 amino acids. V was pared by 2 bases and J by 9 bases, with 8 bases between. The germline gives CDR1 WSHSY, CDR2 SAAADI. Points from the study as a whole: Roughly 27% of private leukemic clonotypes occurred rarely in other patients' non-leukemic repertoires. Patient CD4-sorted repertoires looked more clonal than healthy CD4+ repertoires, even without putative leukemic clones. TRBV06-family usage was enriched in top patient clones (8/27) versus controls (2/35).

Authors' methods: Productive clonotypes were detectable down to 2.59 x 10-5 frequency. Profiled with immunoSEQ multiplex PCR; TCRdb holds only in-frame clones, not every one. V and J calls and clone size are copied from that table; D and trimming were computed from the DNA. The data show more than 30,000 clones, 76% seen once. J is TRBJ2-7 and V is TRBV10-2, with a weak D call TRBD1 (5 bases). The sequence derives from a human donor in good health. Material: CD4+ T cells from blood buffy coats. The CDR3 region has the DNA TGCGCCAGCAGTGAGAGGGGCGGGCAGTACTTC. Translating it yields CASSERGGQYF.